Below are 27 T cell receptor beta chains sequenced from a single sample in a study of shared clonotypes between healthy human individuals. Assay: immunoSEQ multiplex PCR; the TCRdb copy retains only in-frame clones and omits some. The table includes about 580,000 clones, about 98% detected once. CD45RO negativity and positive selection for CCR7 defined naive CD8 cells, a population that excluded terminally differentiated effector memory CD45RA+ cells. The sample taken for sequencing was naive CD8+ T cells sorted from blood. These receptors all come from a man aged 25-40 years in good health.

The chain recombines TRBV5-5 with TRBJ2-7; 9 bases map to TRBD2. CDR3 size: 19 residues. Germline V gene lookup returns CDR1 SGHKS and CDR2 YYEKEE (reference sequence). V was clipped by 0 bases and J by 0 bases; unmatched bases: 13. The CDR3: CASSLGLVASGRHSYEQYF. The DNA of the CDR3 is TGTGCCAGCAGCTTGGGGTTAGTGGCGAGCGGGAGGCACTCCTACGAGCAGTACTTC.

The chain combines TRBV7-6 with TRBJ2-1; no definite D call. Trimming shortened V by 2 bases and J by 5 bases, and 10 bases separated the two germline ends. Germline values: CDR1 SGHVS, CDR2 FNYEAQ. This CDR3 region has 14 residues. The CDR3 DNA is TGTGCCAGCAGCTTACTCGCCGGAAACAATGAGCAGTTCTTC. Protein sequence: CASSLLAGNNEQFF.

This clone has just a few counts. This chain joins TRBV7-3 and TRBJ2-7; D possibly corresponds to TRBD1 (6 bases). CDR3 length equals 12 residues. Germline CDR1 is SGHTA and CDR2 is FQGTGA. V shed 2 bases and J shed 6 bases, with 8 bases lying between them. Here the CDR3 reads CASSLGGREQYF. CDR3 in DNA: TGTGCCAGCAGCTTAGGGGGCCGCGAGCAGTACTTC.

This clone was detected only a few times. This chain connects TRBV4-1 to TRBJ1-3; D is ambiguous. CDR1 is MGHRA and CDR2 is YSYEKL in the germline V gene. CDR3 length equals 14 residues. V was clipped by 1 base and J by 4 bases, with 8 bases between them. CDR3 region: CASSQVVSGNTIYF. The CDR3 coding sequence is TGCGCCAGCAGCCAAGTAGTTTCGGGAAACACCATATATTTT.

The chain combines TRBV4-1 with TRBJ1-1; D unresolved. The CDR3 totals 13 residues. Germline assignment: CDR1 MGHRA and CDR2 YSYEKL. Trimming pared 0 bases from V and 7 bases from J, leaving 9 bases between. The CDR3 DNA is TGCGCCAGCAGCCAAGACGGAGGGATTGAAGCTTTCTTT. It translates to CASSQDGGIEAFF.

The chain recombines TRBV28 with TRBJ2-3, with 7 positions matching TRBD1. In germline, CDR1 is MDHEN, CDR2 SYDVKM. The CDR3 has 13 residues. V lost 4 bases to trimming and J lost 4 bases; unmatched junction nucleotides: 2. This chain's CDR3 is CASSWDSPDTQYF. CDR3 DNA: TGTGCCAGCAGTTGGGACAGCCCAGATACGCAGTATTTT.

The chain carries TRBV5-6 and TRBJ2-1, with 7 bases lining up with TRBD1. The CDR3 has 14 amino acids. The V and J ends lost 2 bases and 10 bases, in that order; junction bases with no gene match: 9. Germline CDR1 reads SGHDT; CDR2 reads YYEEEE. The CDR3 loop is CASSLGLARGEQFF. The CDR3 nucleotides are TGTGCCAGCAGCTTAGGGCTAGCCAGGGGGGAGCAGTTCTTC.

The DNA of the CDR3 is TGCGCCAGCAGCTTGGAGGGGACTAGCGGGGAGACCCAGTACTTC. Its translation is CASSLEGTSGETQYF. V is TRBV5-1 and J is TRBJ2-5, with 12 bases aligning to TRBD2. Looked up from germline, CDR1 is SGHRS and CDR2 is YFSETQ. The CDR3 covers 15 residues. Trimming at V came to 0 bases and at J to 5 bases, leaving 2 bases not matched to a gene.

The CDR3 DNA reads TGTGCCAGCAGCTTTCGGTCTAGCGGGAGTTCCGGGGAGCTGTTTTTT. Protein: CASSFRSSGSSGELFF. The V and J genes are TRBV7-6 and TRBJ2-2, with 10 bases matching TRBD2. The CDR3 spans 16 residues. CDR1 is SGHVS, CDR2 FNYEAQ, per germline. Trimming cost V 3 bases and J 6 bases; bases outside gene matches: 7. Drawing the rest from reference TRBV7-6 and TRBJ2-2, the complete variable domain is GAGVSQSPRYKVTKRGQDVALRCDPISGHVSLYWYRQALGQGPEFLTYFNYEAQQDKSGLPNDRFSAERPEGSISTLTIQRTEQRDSAMYRCASSFRSSGSSGELFFGEGSRLTVL.

Notes on this clone: Distinct nucleotide sequences in the sample also encode this CDR3. The chain links TRBV29-1 to TRBJ2-7, with TRBD2 matching over 8 bases. Germline V gene sequence: CDR1 SQVTM, CDR2 ANQGSEA. This CDR3 has 13 amino acids. V lost 2 bases and J lost 2; bases outside the gene matches: 2. This chain's CDR3 is CSVELAGPYEQYF. CDR3 nucleotide sequence: TGCAGCGTTGAACTAGCGGGCCCCTACGAGCAGTACTTC.

The genes are TRBV28 and TRBJ2-1; D uncertain. The CDR3 is 16 amino acids. The V gene's germline CDR1 is MDHEN and CDR2 SYDVKM. Trimming cost V 3 bases and J 4 bases, with 16 bases left between them. The CDR3 here is CASSLERADPYNEQFF. Here the CDR3 DNA reads TGTGCCAGCAGTTTGGAAAGGGCGGACCCTTACAATGAGCAGTTCTTC.

The chain joins TRBV6-5 to TRBJ2-7, with a possible D match to TRBD1 (6 bases). V lost 5 bases to trimming and J lost 3 bases, with 14 bases between them. This CDR3 has 14 amino acids. Looked up from germline, CDR1 is MNHEY and CDR2 is SVGAGI. CDR3 amino acids: CASSRRDNLYEQYF. The CDR3 DNA reads TGTGCCAGCAGTAGAAGGGACAATCTCTACGAGCAGTACTTC.

This chain links TRBV11-3 with TRBJ2-1; D is ambiguous. Germline V CDR1 and CDR2: SGHNT, YENEEA. The CDR3 consists of 13 residues. V lost 3 bases to trimming and J lost 10 bases, with 13 bases between them. The CDR3 DNA reads as TGTGCCAGCAGCTTTGGGTACCCCCAGGAGCAGTTCTTC. Translating it yields CASSFGYPQEQFF.

This chain joins TRBV7-2 and TRBJ2-7; 10 bases match TRBD1. V lost 2 bases to trimming and J lost 6 bases; unmatched junction nucleotides: 10. In germline, CDR1 is SGHTA, CDR2 FQGNSA. The CDR3 extends over 16 amino acids. The chain's CDR3 is CASSLLPGQGSTEQYF. The DNA for the CDR3 is TGTGCCAGCAGCTTATTACCGGGACAGGGGAGTACCGAGCAGTACTTC.

A single count supports this clone. This chain joins TRBV28 and TRBJ1-2; TRBD1 might be the D (6 bases). CDR1 is MDHEN and CDR2 is SYDVKM in the germline V gene. V shed 6 bases and J shed 0 bases, with 14 bases lying between them. This CDR3 region has 15 residues. CDR3 amino acids: CASSLTQGTNYGYTF. The CDR3 nucleotides are TGTGCCAGCAGCCTCACACAGGGAACTAACTATGGCTACACCTTC.

This chain connects TRBV5-4 to TRBJ2-7; a weak D match, TRBD2 (5 bases). CDR1 is SGHNT, CDR2 YYREEE, per germline (reference sequence). CDR3 length equals 13 residues. The V end was cut by 4 bases, the J end by 8 bases, with 16 bases between. The chain's CDR3 is CASSQSLVDKQYF. In DNA form, the CDR3 reads TGTGCCAGCAGCCAATCACTAGTTGACAAGCAGTACTTC. Variable domain in full (rest from reference TRBV5-4 and TRBJ2-7): ETGVTQSPTHLIKTRGQQVTLRCSSQSGHNTVSWYQQALGQGPQFIFQYYREEENGRGNFPPRFSGLQFPNYSSELNVNALELDDSALYLCASSQSLVDKQYFGPGTRLTVT.

J is TRBJ2-1 and V is TRBV7-8; no firm D call. This CDR3 contains 15 residues. Trimming took off 5 bases at V and 0 bases at J, with 11 bases between the two ends. Germline CDR1 SGHVS, CDR2 FQNEAQ. The CDR3 DNA sequence: TGTGCCAGCAGCCCCCGGCTGAGCTCCTACAATGAGCAGTTCTTC. Amino acid sequence: CASSPRLSSYNEQFF. The complete variable domain, with remaining parts taken from reference TRBV7-8 and TRBJ2-1, reads GAGVSQSPRYKVAKRGQDVALRCDPISGHVSLFWYQQALGQGPEFLTYFQNEAQLDKSGLPSDRFFAERPEGSVSTLKIQRTQQEDSAVYLCASSPRLSSYNEQFFGPGTRLTVL.

The V call is TRBV5-1, the J call TRBJ2-7; TRBD1 matches 9 bases. V lost 1 base to trimming and J lost 5 bases; unmatched junction nucleotides: 7. This CDR3 spans 15 amino acids. The germline V gene has CDR1 SGHRS and CDR2 YFSETQ. CDR3 residues: CASSLTGQGRHEQYF. The CDR3 DNA reads as TGCGCCAGCAGCTTGACGGGACAGGGTCGTCACGAGCAGTACTTC.

The chain recombines TRBV5-1 with TRBJ2-7, with 7 bases fitting TRBD1. Germline V lookup: CDR1 SGHRS, CDR2 YFSETQ. The CDR3 runs 15 residues. The V and J ends lost 3 bases and 5 bases, in that order; junction bases with no gene match: 11. The CDR3 is CASSSRQGVKNEQYF. CDR3 bases: TGCGCCAGCAGCTCAAGACAGGGAGTAAAGAACGAGCAGTACTTC. Variable domain in full (rest from reference TRBV5-1 and TRBJ2-7): KAGVTQTPRYLIKTRGQQVTLSCSPISGHRSVSWYQQTPGQGLQFLFEYFSETQRNKGNFPGRFSGRQFSNSRSEMNVSTLELGDSALYLCASSSRQGVKNEQYFGPGTRLTVT.

The J gene is TRBJ1-1, the V gene TRBV7-2; no clear D gene. Germline lookup yields CDR1 SGHTA and CDR2 FQGNSA. This CDR3 is 15 amino acids long. Trimming left V 1 base short and J 2 bases short, with 11 bases between. The CDR3 loop reads CASSLGGGLNTEAFF. In DNA form, the CDR3 reads TGTGCCAGCAGCTTAGGTGGCGGCCTCAACACTGAAGCTTTCTTT.

The count of this clone is one. This rearrangement joins TRBV28 to TRBJ1-1, with no clear D. The germline gives CDR1 MDHEN, CDR2 SYDVKM. There are 14 residues in the CDR3. V lost 5 bases and J lost 0, with 10 bases in between. The CDR3 nucleotides read TGTGCCAGCAGTCCCAGGTCCATGAACACTGAAGCTTTCTTT. This translates into CASSPRSMNTEAFF.

The V and J genes are TRBV7-2 and TRBJ2-7; D might be TRBD2 (5 bases). Trimming stripped 4 bases from V and 2 bases from J, with 9 bases between. Germline CDR1 reads SGHTA; CDR2 reads FQGNSA. The CDR3 has 13 residues. The CDR3 DNA reads as TGTGCCAGCAGCTGGACTCAAACCTACGAGCAGTACTTC. As protein: CASSWTQTYEQYF.

CDR3 in DNA: TGTGCCAGCAGCGAAACGAGATTGGACAGGGAACGATTGCTTCAGCCCCAGCATTTT. Amino acid sequence: CASSETRLDRERLLQPQHF. The V call is TRBV6-4, the J call TRBJ1-5, with 8 bases fitting TRBD1. The CDR3 spans 19 residues. Germline CDR1 is MRHNA and CDR2 is SNTAGT. V lost 6 bases and J lost 6; bases outside the gene matches: 22.

The chain recombines TRBV18 with TRBJ1-1; TRBD1 is a possible D gene (5 bases). Germline assignment: CDR1 KGHSH and CDR2 LQKENI. The CDR3 is made up of 13 amino acids. The V end lost 8 bases, the J end lost 4 bases, and 14 bases lay between the germline ends. CDR3 DNA: TGTGCCAGCCGAGAGGCAGGGTCCACTGAAGCTTTCTTT. This translates into CASREAGSTEAFF.

V usage is TRBV6-1 and J usage is TRBJ1-5, with no clear D. The CDR3 sequence is 15 residues long. Germline V gene sequence: CDR1 MNHNS, CDR2 SASEGT. V shed 6 bases and J shed 0 bases, with 12 bases lying between them. The CDR3: CASRTSWYSNQPQHF. The CDR3 region has the DNA TGTGCCAGCAGGACCTCTTGGTATAGCAATCAGCCCCAGCATTTT.

The chain joins TRBV5-1 to TRBJ2-7; D is possibly TRBD2 (5 bases). The CDR3 is made up of 14 amino acids. CDR1 and CDR2 from the germline V gene are SGHRS and YFSETQ. Trimming removed 2 bases at V and 0 bases at J, with 9 bases between. CDR3 region: CASSFSEASYEQYF. Here the CDR3 DNA reads TGCGCCAGCAGCTTTTCGGAGGCCTCCTACGAGCAGTACTTC.

V gene TRBV11-2 combines with J gene TRBJ2-1; TRBD2 matches at 8 bases. J was trimmed by 4 bases and V by 3 bases; bases with no gene match: 8. The CDR3 loop spans 16 amino acids. Germline V gene lookup returns CDR1 SGHAT and CDR2 FQNNGV. CDR3 DNA: TGTGCCAGCAGCTTGGGCCGACTAGCGCTGTACAATGAGCAGTTCTTC. Protein sequence: CASSLGRLALYNEQFF.